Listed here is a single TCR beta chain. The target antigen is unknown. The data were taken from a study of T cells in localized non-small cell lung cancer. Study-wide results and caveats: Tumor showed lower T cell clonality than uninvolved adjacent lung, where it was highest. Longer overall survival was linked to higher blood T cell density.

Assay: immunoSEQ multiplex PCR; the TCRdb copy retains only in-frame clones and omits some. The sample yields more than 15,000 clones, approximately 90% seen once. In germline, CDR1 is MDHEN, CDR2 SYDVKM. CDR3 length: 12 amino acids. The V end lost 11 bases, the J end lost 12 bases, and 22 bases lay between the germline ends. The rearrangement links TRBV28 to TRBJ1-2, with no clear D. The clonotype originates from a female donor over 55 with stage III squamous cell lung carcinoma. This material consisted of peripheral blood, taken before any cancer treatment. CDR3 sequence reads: CASTVFGSHHTF. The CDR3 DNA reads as TGTGCCTCAACAGTTTTCGGCTCCCACCACACCTTC.